One T cell receptor (beta chain) is described in this entry. Its antigen remains unknown. One entry per CDR3 protein results from TCRdb running MiXCR on the multiplex PCR reads. The repertoire holds more than 6,500 distinct CDR3 sequences, with 43% as singletons. These data are taken from a study of breast tumors, draining lymph nodes, adjacent tissues. General observations from the study: That most tumor T cells come from lymph nodes remained unproven.

This CDR3 has 14 residues. Unmatched junction bases numbered 9, after V lost 10 bases and J lost 5 bases. CDR1 is SNHLY and CDR2 is FYNNEI in the germline V gene. This sequence originates from a female donor with breast cancer. Some clones in this sample may be carry-over from other donors' samples. Material for sequencing was tumor-adjacent breast tissue. V usage is TRBV2 and J usage is TRBJ2-5; 11 bases agree with TRBD2. In DNA form, the CDR3 reads TGTGCCACCGCACCCCGGACTAGCGGGGAGACCCAGTACTTC. Translation gives CATAPRTSGETQYF.